This T cell receptor beta chain was documented in a study of CD8+CD57+ T cells in acquired aplastic anemia. Study-wide context: Sorted CD4+ and CD8+ cell DNA averaged roughly 3 ug.

The germline V gene encodes CDR1 SGHTA and CDR2 FQGTGA. Trimming removed 5 bases from V and 4 bases from J, with 9 bases in between. The CDR3 sequence is 13 residues long. TCR beta VDJ combinations and CDR3 sequences were profiled from genomic DNA. In TCRdb, the reads were re-called with MiXCR into one record per CDR3 protein. The table has 160,000 or so distinct CDR3 sequences, 40% to 50% seen once. By flow cytometry, patients selected for sequencing had shown an expansion of CD8+CD57+ cells. This clonotype is termed medium-sized. Sequencing used sorted CD4+, CD8+, or CD8+CD57+ T cells (not recorded which) from PBMCs. This chain uses TRBV7-3 with TRBJ2-1; D might be TRBD1 (6 bases). This TCR was sampled from a human donor with aplastic anemia. The CDR3 protein is CASSAGQYNEQFF. As DNA, the CDR3 is TGTGCCAGCAGCGCCGGACAGTACAATGAGCAGTTCTTC.